The 24 T cell receptor beta chains below all came from one sample that was sequenced in a study of shared clonotypes between healthy human individuals. Repertoires were generated with immunoSEQ multiplex PCR, while TCRdb's copy carries only in-frame clones and drops some. The sample has about 2.4 million clones, 80% to 95% seen once. What was sequenced was naive CD4+ T cells from PBMCs. Subset described: CD45RA+ positively selected. These receptors were collected from a young man in good health. Some clones in this sample may be carry-over from other donors' samples.

This sequence joins TRBV7-9 and TRBJ2-5; 8 nucleotides agree with TRBD1. The CDR3 contains 14 residues. Trimming removed 4 bases from V and 1 base from J; junction bases left unmatched: 2. CDR1 and CDR2 (germline): SEHNR, FQNEAQ (reference sequence). The CDR3 DNA reads as TGTGCCAGCAGCTGGGACAGGTTCCAAGAGACCCAGTACTTC. Translation gives CASSWDRFQETQYF.

The CDR3 loop is CASSPNQTPGDTQYF. For the CDR3, the DNA is TGCGCCAGCAGCCCCAACCAGACCCCGGGGGATACGCAGTATTTT. The chain is built from TRBV5-1 and TRBJ2-3, with D possibly TRBD2 on 5 matching bases. Germline lookup yields CDR1 SGHRS and CDR2 YFSETQ. V dropped 4 bases and J dropped 6 bases, with 18 bases sitting between them. This CDR3 spans 15 amino acids.

This rearrangement joins TRBV5-1 to TRBJ1-1, with D maybe TRBD1 (5 bases). The CDR3 runs 14 residues. V lost 1 base and J 2 bases, leaving 9 bases between the germline ends. The germline CDR1 and CDR2 sequences are SGHRS and YFSETQ. CDR3 sequence reads: CASSLYRTNTEAFF. The CDR3 bases are TGCGCCAGCAGCTTGTACAGGACCAACACTGAAGCTTTCTTT.

This clone was recorded once. In the same sample, other DNA sequences code for this CDR3. V gene TRBV29-1 combines with J gene TRBJ2-3, with unresolved D. The CDR3 is made up of 10 amino acids. The germline V gene encodes CDR1 SQVTM and CDR2 ANQGSEA. Trimming cost V 6 bases and J 4 bases, with 5 bases left between them. The CDR3 coding sequence is TGCAGCGTAGGGCCAGATACGCAGTATTTT. It is translated as CSVGPDTQYF.

This chain uses TRBV21-1 with TRBJ1-1. TRBV21-1 constitutes a pseudogene. The CDR3 loop spans 15 amino acids. The CDR3 bases are TGTGCCAGCGCCAATCACTGGAGGAGATCCACTGAAGCTTTCTTT. This translates into CASANHWRRSTEAFF.

This chain connects TRBV5-1 to TRBJ2-1; 10 positions match TRBD1. CDR1 SGHRS and CDR2 YFSETQ come from the germline V gene. J was trimmed by 12 bases and V by 6 bases; bases with no gene match: 9. The length of the CDR3 is 13 residues. The CDR3 spells CASKRTGGIRQFF. In DNA form, the CDR3 reads TGCGCCAGCAAGAGGACAGGGGGTATAAGGCAGTTCTTC.

The chain combines TRBV6-1 with TRBJ1-4, with D maybe TRBD1 (5 bases). The length of the CDR3 is 14 residues. Trimming removed 2 bases from V and 8 bases from J, with 12 bases in between. Germline V CDR1 and CDR2: MNHNS, SASEGT. The DNA of the CDR3 is TGTGCCAGCAGTGAATGGGGGGGAGGGGAAAAACTGTTTTTT. Protein: CASSEWGGGEKLFF.

As for this clone: The junction shows a germline mismatch at one end, possibly a read error. The chain has TRBV5-1 and TRBJ2-3; D unclear. Germline loops: CDR1 SGHRS, CDR2 YFSETQ. The CDR3 has 16 residues. The CDR3 loop is CASSLPSASSTNTQYF. The CDR3 DNA sequence: TGCGCCAGCAGCCTCCCCAGCGCCTCGAGCACAAATACGCAGTATTTT.

The chain has TRBV28 and TRBJ1-2; D gene uncertain. There are 15 residues in the CDR3. Germline CDR1 MDHEN, CDR2 SYDVKM. Trimming pared 3 bases from V and 0 bases from J, leaving 11 bases between. CDR3 region: CASSFARPTNYGYTF. The CDR3 DNA reads TGTGCCAGCAGTTTCGCACGGCCCACTAACTATGGCTACACCTTC.

The V and J genes are TRBV19 and TRBJ2-3; no clear D gene. The germline CDR1 and CDR2 sequences are LNHDA and SQIVND (reference sequence). The CDR3 covers 12 residues. V gave up 8 bases and J gave up 4 bases, with 10 bases separating them. The CDR3 here is CASGYQPDTQYF. The CDR3 DNA is TGTGCCAGTGGCTACCAACCAGATACGCAGTATTTT.

This sequence joins TRBV19 and TRBJ2-7, with D perhaps matching TRBD1 (6 bases). Trimming cost V 4 bases and J 3 bases, with 10 bases left between them. This CDR3 is built from 13 residues. Germline assignment: CDR1 LNHDA and CDR2 SQIVND (reference sequence). The CDR3 nucleotides are TGTGCCAGTAGTACCCCGGACAGCTACGAGCAGTACTTC. It specifies CASSTPDSYEQYF.

The chain employs TRBV18 and TRBJ2-3; tentative D call: TRBD1 (6 bases). CDR1 KGHSH and CDR2 LQKENI come from the germline V gene. V lost 3 bases and J 5 bases, leaving 12 bases between the germline ends. The CDR3 consists of 14 residues. As DNA, the CDR3 is TGTGCCAGCTCACCTGGGCAGGGGATAGATACGCAGTATTTT. Protein: CASSPGQGIDTQYF.

The count of this clone is one. The chain has TRBV27 and TRBJ1-1; no clear D gene. This CDR3 is 14 amino acids long. The V and J ends lost 3 bases and 0 bases respectively, with 8 bases between them. Germline CDR1 is MNHEY and CDR2 is SMNVEV (reference sequence). In nucleotides, the CDR3 is TGTGCCAGCAGTTTTAATCAGATGAACACTGAAGCTTTCTTT. It is translated as CASSFNQMNTEAFF.

The rearrangement uses TRBV6-6 and TRBJ1-4; 7 bases match TRBD1. V shed 4 bases and J 8 bases; nucleotides not matched to a gene: 7. This CDR3 comprises 14 residues. Germline loops: CDR1 MNHNY, CDR2 SVGAGI (reference sequence). CDR3 in amino acids: CASSSRGREEKLFF. For the CDR3, the DNA is TGTGCCAGCAGTTCTAGGGGGCGGGAAGAAAAACTGTTTTTT.

Comments on this clone: The same CDR3 is also encoded by other DNA sequences in this sample. This sequence joins TRBV27 and TRBJ2-1, with unresolved D. V lost 6 bases, J lost 4 bases, and 4 bases lay in between. Per the germline V gene, CDR1 is MNHEY and CDR2 is SMNVEV (reference sequence). This CDR3 contains 11 residues. This CDR3 is CASSRYNEQFF. The CDR3 DNA is TGTGCCAGCAGCAGATACAATGAGCAGTTCTTC.

The chain carries TRBV7-6 and TRBJ1-1; the D is unclear. This CDR3 region has 14 residues. Germline V gene data show CDR1 as SGHVS and CDR2 as FNYEAQ. The V and J ends lost 4 bases and 1 base respectively, with 10 bases between them. The DNA of the CDR3 is TGTGCCAGCAGCTCGACCAGAGCGAACACTGAAGCTTTCTTT. Its translation is CASSSTRANTEAFF. Drawing the rest from reference TRBV7-6 and TRBJ1-1, the complete variable domain is GAGVSQSPRYKVTKRGQDVALRCDPISGHVSLYWYRQALGQGPEFLTYFNYEAQQDKSGLPNDRFSAERPEGSISTLTIQRTEQRDSAMYRCASSSTRANTEAFFGQGTRLTVV.

This chain links TRBV18 with TRBJ2-5; D is perhaps TRBD1 (6 bases). Germline V gene sequence: CDR1 KGHSH, CDR2 LQKENI. V lost 10 bases, J lost 4 bases, and 16 bases lay in between. The CDR3 spans 13 residues. The CDR3 nucleotides are TGTGCCACCAAACAGGGTTTGAGAGAGACCCAGTACTTC. Its translation: CATKQGLRETQYF.

V is TRBV5-5 and J is TRBJ1-4; D gene unclear. Germline lookup yields CDR1 SGHKS and CDR2 YYEKEE (reference sequence). Trimming pared 2 bases from V and 5 bases from J, leaving 13 bases between. This CDR3 comprises 15 residues. The DNA for the CDR3 is TGTGCCAGCAGCTTAGGTAGGACCGTCAATGAAAAACTGTTTTTT. Amino acids: CASSLGRTVNEKLFF. Full variable domain (rest looked up from reference TRBV5-5 and TRBJ1-4): DAGVTQSPTHLIKTRGQQVTLRCSPISGHKSVSWYQQVLGQGPQFIFQYYEKEERGRGNFPDRFSARQFPNYSSELNVNALLLGDSALYLCASSLGRTVNEKLFFGSGTQLSVL.

The sample holds one count of this clone. The rearrangement links TRBV21-1 to TRBJ2-5; TRBD2, the table's D call, was not compared with the DNA. TRBV21-1 represents a pseudogene. This CDR3 contains 16 residues. CDR3 in amino acids: CASSKESSGIRETQYF. The CDR3 nucleotides read TGTGCCAGCAGCAAAGAGAGTAGCGGGATAAGGGAGACCCAGTACTTC.

The chain couples TRBV9 to TRBJ1-4, with 7 positions matching TRBD1. Trimming took 4 bases from V and 8 from J; bases not matched to a gene: 11. The CDR3 consists of 15 residues. CDR1 is SGDLS and CDR2 is YYNGEE in the germline V gene. The CDR3 nucleotides are TGTGCCAGCAGCTTCAACCGGGACAGCCCGGAAAAACTGTTTTTT. Translating it yields CASSFNRDSPEKLFF.

This chain links TRBV28 with TRBJ2-2, with 10 bases aligning to TRBD1. CDR1 MDHEN and CDR2 SYDVKM come from the germline V gene. This CDR3 has 15 amino acids. Germline trimming cut 7 bases from V and 6 bases from J; bases unmatched to any gene: 8. The CDR3: CASNTGQGRPGELFF. The CDR3 region has the DNA TGTGCCAGCAATACGGGACAGGGGCGGCCCGGGGAGCTGTTTTTT.

The rearrangement links TRBV7-7 to TRBJ2-7, with 8 bases fitting TRBD1. Trimming took 5 bases from V and 0 from J; bases not matched to a gene: 3. The germline CDR1 and CDR2 sequences are SSHAT and FNYEAQ (reference sequence). The CDR3 has 14 residues. For the CDR3, the DNA is TGTGCCAGCAGCAACAGGGGGAGCTCCTACGAGCAGTACTTC. Translating it yields CASSNRGSSYEQYF. Looking up the rest from reference TRBV7-7 and TRBJ2-7 gives the full variable domain: GAGVSQSPRYKVTKRGQDVTLRCDPISSHATLYWYQQALGQGPEFLTYFNYEAQPDKSGLPSDRFSAERPEGSISTLTIQRTEQRDSAMYRCASSNRGSSYEQYFGPGTRLTVT.

The chain's CDR3 is CASSLIGSGDQETQYF. The CDR3 DNA sequence: TGCGCCAGCAGCTTGATTGGTAGCGGGGACCAAGAGACCCAGTACTTC. This chain links TRBV5-1 with TRBJ2-5; 8 positions match TRBD2. The germline V gene encodes CDR1 SGHRS and CDR2 YFSETQ. V was pared by 1 base and J by 0 bases, with 5 bases of the junction left unmatched. The CDR3 totals 16 residues.

DNA for the CDR3: TGTGCCAGTAGCAACGAAGAGACCCAGTACTTC. This gives the protein CASSNEETQYF. The rearrangement joins TRBV19 to TRBJ2-5; D not resolved. Per germline, CDR1 LNHDA and CDR2 SQIVND (reference sequence). This CDR3 is built from 11 residues. With 6 bases removed from V and 3 bases from J, the gap between germline ends came to 5 bases.